The rows below give T cell receptor beta chains drawn from one sample of a study of cytomegalovirus exposure and HLA in healthy donors. Clones were read by immunoSEQ multiplex PCR, and TCRdb kept only the in-frame ones, dropping some. Here the sample spans roughly 200,000 clones, roughly three quarters being singletons. Specimen: PBMCs. Receptors were obtained from a male donor in good health and CMV-seronegative. CDR3s include the opening cysteine and the closing phenylalanine or tryptophan. The order of the fields is D gene, clone size, J gene, CDR3 length, V gene, CDR3 protein, CDR3 DNA. The D gene is left open where the match is weak. Clone size, where shown, is once, few, many, or a class for clones that have expanded.

d_gene: TRBD1; abundance: few; j_gene: TRBJ1-5; len: 14; v_gene: TRBV30; CDR3aa: CAWSVGRGNQPQHF; CDR3nt: TGTGCCTGGAGTGTAGGCAGGGGGAATCAGCCCCAGCATTTT
d_gene: TRBD1; abundance: -; j_gene: TRBJ1-6; len: 18; v_gene: TRBV12-5; CDR3aa: CASGQRTGPNSYNSPLHF; CDR3nt: TGTGCTAGTGGCCAGAGGACAGGACCTAACTCCTATAATTCACCCCTCCACTTT
d_gene: TRBD1; abundance: few; j_gene: TRBJ1-3; len: 13; v_gene: TRBV28; CDR3aa: CASSPQGAGTIYF; CDR3nt: TGTGCCAGCAGTCCACAGGGGGCCGGCACCATATATTTT
d_gene: -; abundance: few; j_gene: TRBJ1-3; len: 12; v_gene: TRBV30; CDR3aa: CAWSVRVNTIYF; CDR3nt: TGTGCCTGGAGTGTTCGGGTCAACACCATATATTTT
d_gene: -; abundance: -; j_gene: TRBJ2-1; len: 12; v_gene: TRBV29-1; CDR3aa: CSVAIGYNEQFF; CDR3nt: TGCAGCGTTGCTATCGGCTACAATGAGCAGTTCTTC
d_gene: -; abundance: -; j_gene: TRBJ1-1; len: 16; v_gene: TRBV4-1; CDR3aa: CASSQGTSVMNTEAFF; CDR3nt: TGCGCCAGCAGCCAAGGGACTTCGGTCATGAACACTGAAGCTTTCTTT
d_gene: -; abundance: -; j_gene: TRBJ1-2; len: 13; v_gene: TRBV30; CDR3aa: CAWSLTGFGGYTF; CDR3nt: TGTGCCTGGAGTTTAACAGGGTTTGGTGGCTACACCTTC
d_gene: -; abundance: once; j_gene: TRBJ1-5; len: 13; v_gene: TRBV29-1; CDR3aa: CSVAVGGNQPQHF; CDR3nt: TGCAGCGTTGCCGTCGGGGGGAATCAGCCCCAGCATTTT
d_gene: TRBD2; abundance: -; j_gene: TRBJ2-2; len: 15; v_gene: TRBV6-5; CDR3aa: CASRGLAVNTGELFF; CDR3nt: TGTGCCAGCAGAGGACTAGCGGTGAACACCGGGGAGCTGTTTTTT
d_gene: -; abundance: -; j_gene: TRBJ1-4; len: 13; v_gene: TRBV5-4; CDR3aa: CASSSQGREKLFF; CDR3nt: TGTGCCAGCAGCTCACAGGGACGGGAAAAACTGTTTTTT
d_gene: -; abundance: -; j_gene: TRBJ2-1; len: 12; v_gene: TRBV29-1; CDR3aa: CSVHGTYNEQFF; CDR3nt: TGCAGCGTTCACGGGACCTACAATGAGCAGTTCTTC
d_gene: TRBD1; abundance: once; j_gene: TRBJ1-1; len: 15; v_gene: TRBV28; CDR3aa: CASTLGRGRSTEAFF; CDR3nt: TGTGCCAGCACCCTGGGTAGGGGGCGTAGCACTGAAGCTTTCTTT
d_gene: -; abundance: -; j_gene: TRBJ2-1; len: 11; v_gene: TRBV30; CDR3aa: CAWSVLGQQFF; CDR3nt: TGTGCCTGGAGTGTACTAGGACAGCAGTTCTTC
d_gene: -; abundance: few; j_gene: TRBJ1-2; len: 13; v_gene: TRBV18; CDR3aa: CASSPDSNYGYTF; CDR3nt: TGTGCCAGCTCACCCGACAGTAACTATGGCTACACCTTC
d_gene: TRBD1; abundance: once; j_gene: TRBJ2-7; len: 15; v_gene: TRBV4-1; CDR3aa: CASTPGTGVGYEQYF; CDR3nt: TGCGCCAGCACCCCGGGGACAGGGGTAGGCTACGAGCAGTACTTC
d_gene: -; abundance: few; j_gene: TRBJ1-5; len: 14; v_gene: TRBV30; CDR3aa: CAWSVPREVQPQHF; CDR3nt: TGTGCCTGGAGTGTTCCCAGGGAGGTTCAGCCCCAGCATTTT